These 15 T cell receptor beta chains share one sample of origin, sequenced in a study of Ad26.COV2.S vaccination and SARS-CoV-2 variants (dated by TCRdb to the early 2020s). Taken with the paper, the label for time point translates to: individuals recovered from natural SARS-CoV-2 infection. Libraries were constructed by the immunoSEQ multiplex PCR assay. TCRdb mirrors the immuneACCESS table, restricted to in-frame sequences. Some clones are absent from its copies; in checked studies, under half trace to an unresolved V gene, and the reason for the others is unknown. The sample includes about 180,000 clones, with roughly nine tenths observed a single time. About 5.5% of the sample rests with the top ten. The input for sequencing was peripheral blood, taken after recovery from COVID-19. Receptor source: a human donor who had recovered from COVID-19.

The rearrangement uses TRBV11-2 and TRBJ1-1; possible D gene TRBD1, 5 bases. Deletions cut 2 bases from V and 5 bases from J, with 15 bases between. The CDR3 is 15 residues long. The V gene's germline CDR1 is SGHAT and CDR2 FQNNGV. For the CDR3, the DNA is TGTGCCAGCAGCTTAATCGGGCAGGGCAGAACTGAAGCTTTCTTT. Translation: CASSLIGQGRTEAFF.

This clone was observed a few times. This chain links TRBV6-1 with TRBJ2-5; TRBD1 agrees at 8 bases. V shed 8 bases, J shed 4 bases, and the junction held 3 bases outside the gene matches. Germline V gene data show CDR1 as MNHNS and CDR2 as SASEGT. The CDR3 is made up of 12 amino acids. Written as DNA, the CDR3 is TGTGCCAGCTCAGGGGGCGGAGAGACCCAGTACTTC. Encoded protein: CASSGGGETQYF.

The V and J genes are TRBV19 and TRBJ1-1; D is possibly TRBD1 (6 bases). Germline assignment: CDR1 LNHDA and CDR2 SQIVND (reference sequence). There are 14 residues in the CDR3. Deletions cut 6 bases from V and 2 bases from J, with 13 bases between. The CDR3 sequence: CASSRLQGNTEAFF. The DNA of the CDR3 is TGTGCCAGTAGCAGGCTACAGGGCAACACTGAAGCTTTCTTT. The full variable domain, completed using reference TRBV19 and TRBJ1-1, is DGGITQSPKYLFRKEGQNVTLSCEQNLNHDAMYWYRQDPGQGLRLIYYSQIVNDFQKGDIAEGYSVSREKKESFPLTVTSAQKNPTAFYLCASSRLQGNTEAFFGQGTRLTVV.

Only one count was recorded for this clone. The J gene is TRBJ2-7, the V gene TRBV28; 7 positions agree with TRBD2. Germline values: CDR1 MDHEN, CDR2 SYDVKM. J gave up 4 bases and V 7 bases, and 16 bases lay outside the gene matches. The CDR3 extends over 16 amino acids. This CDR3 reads CASTRLGGRAVYEQYF. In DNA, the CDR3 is TGTGCCAGCACTCGGCTCGGGGGGAGGGCCGTATACGAGCAGTACTTC.

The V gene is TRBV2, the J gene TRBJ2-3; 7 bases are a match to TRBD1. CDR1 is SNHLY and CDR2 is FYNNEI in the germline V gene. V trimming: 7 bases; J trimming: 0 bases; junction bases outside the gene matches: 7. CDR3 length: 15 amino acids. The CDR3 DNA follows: TGTGCCAGCACCACCGGGACAGCAAGCACAGATACGCAGTATTTT. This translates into CASTTGTASTDTQYF. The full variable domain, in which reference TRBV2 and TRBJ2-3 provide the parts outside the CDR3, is EPEVTQTPSHQVTQMGQEVILRCVPISNHLYFYWYRQILGQKVEFLVSFYNNEISEKSEIFDDQFSVERPDGSNFTLKIRSTKLEDSAMYFCASTTGTASTDTQYFGPGTRLTVL.

CDR3 region: CASSPVSGQENTDTQYF. For the CDR3, the DNA is TGTGCCAGCAGCCCAGTATCGGGACAGGAGAACACAGATACGCAGTATTTT. This chain links TRBV3-1 (or the pseudogene TRBV3-2) with TRBJ2-3; 8 nucleotides match TRBD1. CDR3 length: 17 amino acids. The V segment lost 4 bases and the J segment 2 bases; nucleotides outside the gene matches: 11. Germline loops: CDR1 LGHDT, CDR2 YNNKEL (reference sequence).

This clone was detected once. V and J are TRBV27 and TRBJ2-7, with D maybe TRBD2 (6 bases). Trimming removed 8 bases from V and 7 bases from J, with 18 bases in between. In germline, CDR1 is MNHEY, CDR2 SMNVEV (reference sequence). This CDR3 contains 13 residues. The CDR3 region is CASRPSQAGEQYF. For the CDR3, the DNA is TGTGCCAGCCGTCCGAGCCAGGCGGGGGAGCAGTACTTC.

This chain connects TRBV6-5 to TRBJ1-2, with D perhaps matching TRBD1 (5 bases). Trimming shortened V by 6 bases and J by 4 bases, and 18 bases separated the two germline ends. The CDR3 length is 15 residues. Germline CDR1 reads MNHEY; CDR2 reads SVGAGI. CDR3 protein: CASRHLRQLIYGYTF. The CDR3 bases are TGTGCCAGCAGGCATTTGAGACAGCTGATCTATGGCTACACCTTC.

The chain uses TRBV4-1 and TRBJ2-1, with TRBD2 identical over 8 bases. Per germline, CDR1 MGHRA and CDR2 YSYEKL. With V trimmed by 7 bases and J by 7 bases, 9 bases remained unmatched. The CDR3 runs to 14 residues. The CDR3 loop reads CASTPGGGYNEQFF. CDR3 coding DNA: TGCGCCAGCACCCCCGGCGGGGGGTATAATGAGCAGTTCTTC.

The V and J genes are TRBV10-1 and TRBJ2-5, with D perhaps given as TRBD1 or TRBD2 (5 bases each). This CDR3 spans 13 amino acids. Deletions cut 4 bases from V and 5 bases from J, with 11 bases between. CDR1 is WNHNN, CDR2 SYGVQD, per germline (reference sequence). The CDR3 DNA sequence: TGCGCCAGCAGTGCCACAGGCGGGGAGACCCAGTACTTC. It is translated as CASSATGGETQYF.

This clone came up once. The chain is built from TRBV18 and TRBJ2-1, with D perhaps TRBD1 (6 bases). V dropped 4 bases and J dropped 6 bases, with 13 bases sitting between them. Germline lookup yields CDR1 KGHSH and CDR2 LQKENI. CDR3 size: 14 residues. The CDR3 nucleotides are TGTGCCAGCTCACTCAGGGGTATTGGCAATGAGCAGTTCTTC. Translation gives CASSLRGIGNEQFF.

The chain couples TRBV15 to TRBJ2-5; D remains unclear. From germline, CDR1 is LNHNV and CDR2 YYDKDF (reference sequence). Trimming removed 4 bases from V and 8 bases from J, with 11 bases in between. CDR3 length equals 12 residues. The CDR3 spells CATSIRLGTQYF. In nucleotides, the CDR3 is TGTGCCACCAGCATCCGCTTAGGCACCCAGTACTTC.

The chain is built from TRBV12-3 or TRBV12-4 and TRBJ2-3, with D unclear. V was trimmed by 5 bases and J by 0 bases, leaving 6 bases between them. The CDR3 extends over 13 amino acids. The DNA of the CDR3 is TGTGCCAGCAGTCTAGGGAGCACAGATACGCAGTATTTT. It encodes CASSLGSTDTQYF.

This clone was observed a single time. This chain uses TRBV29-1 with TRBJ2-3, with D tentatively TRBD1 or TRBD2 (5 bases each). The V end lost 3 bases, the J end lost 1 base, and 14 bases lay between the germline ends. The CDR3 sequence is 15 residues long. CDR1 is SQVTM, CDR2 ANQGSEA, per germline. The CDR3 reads CSVDGQPGRTDTQYF. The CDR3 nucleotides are TGCAGCGTTGATGGCCAACCGGGGCGCACAGATACGCAGTATTTT.

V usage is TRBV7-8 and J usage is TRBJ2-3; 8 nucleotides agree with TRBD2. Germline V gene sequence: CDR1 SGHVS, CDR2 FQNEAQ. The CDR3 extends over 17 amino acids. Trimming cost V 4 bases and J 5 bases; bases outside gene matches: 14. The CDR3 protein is CASSSLTGTSQLDTQYF. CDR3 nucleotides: TGTGCCAGCAGCTCCCTGACCGGGACTAGTCAGTTAGATACGCAGTATTTT.